A single sample is the source of the 6 T cell receptor beta chains below, sequenced in a study of blood T cell repertoires in COVID-19. Clones were sequenced by immunoSEQ multiplex PCR, and TCRdb holds only the in-frame ones, with some missing. Altogether roughly 230,000 clones are present, approximately 86% being singletons, with the ten largest covering 0.65% to 0.8%. Sequenced: peripheral blood. The receptors were sampled from a human donor in a cohort sampled during active COVID-19.

CDR3 DNA sequence: TGTGCCAGTAGTAAGAACAGGGTCGGCGAAAAACTGTTTTTT. Amino acids: CASSKNRVGEKLFF. The chain recombines TRBV19 with TRBJ1-4, with D tentatively TRBD1 (6 bases). The V gene's germline CDR1 is LNHDA and CDR2 SQIVND (reference sequence). CDR3 size: 14 residues. The germline V and J ends were trimmed by 4 bases and 8 bases, with 14 bases remaining between them.

A single count supports this clone. The chain is built from TRBV27 and TRBJ2-3; 8 nucleotides line up with TRBD2. The CDR3 length is 14 residues. Trimming took 2 bases from V and 6 from J; bases not matched to a gene: 4. Per germline, CDR1 MNHEY and CDR2 SMNVEV (reference sequence). The CDR3 region has the DNA TGTGCCAGCAGTTTACGGGGGGGCAGGGATACGCAGTATTTT. It encodes CASSLRGGRDTQYF.

The chain couples TRBV5-6 to TRBJ1-1, with TRBD1 as a possible D gene (6 bases). Germline V gene sequence: CDR1 SGHDT, CDR2 YYEEEE. V lost 3 bases and J 4 bases, leaving 10 bases between the germline ends. The CDR3 covers 13 residues. The CDR3 DNA follows: TGTGCCAGCAGCTATACAGGGACCACTGAAGCTTTCTTT. Protein: CASSYTGTTEAFF.

This chain connects TRBV20-1 to TRBJ1-3; 9 nucleotides align to TRBD1. The junction had 5 bases not matched to a gene; V was cut back by 3 bases and J by 2 bases. CDR1 is DFQATT and CDR2 is SNEGSKA in the germline V gene (reference sequence). The CDR3 loop spans 15 amino acids. The CDR3 reads CSASPTGGPGNTIYF. CDR3 bases: TGCAGTGCTAGTCCTACAGGGGGCCCTGGAAACACCATATATTTT.

This chain joins TRBV9 and TRBJ2-2; TRBD1 agrees at 7 bases. Germline CDR1 and CDR2: SGDLS and YYNGEE. This CDR3 is built from 14 residues. V lost 0 bases to trimming and J lost 7 bases; unmatched junction nucleotides: 3. The CDR3: CASSVETGFGELFF. The DNA of the CDR3 is TGTGCCAGCAGCGTAGAGACAGGGTTCGGGGAGCTGTTTTTT. The full variable domain, in which reference TRBV9 and TRBJ2-2 provide the parts outside the CDR3, is DSGVTQTPKHLITATGQRVTLRCSPRSGDLSVYWYQQSLDQGLQFLIQYYNGEERAKGNILERFSAQQFPDLHSELNLSSLELGDSALYFCASSVETGFGELFFGEGSRLTVL.

CDR3 in DNA: TGTGCCAGCAGCTTATGGGGACAGGAGTATTCACCCCTCCACTTT. Translated, it gives CASSLWGQEYSPLHF. The chain joins TRBV7-2 to TRBJ1-6, with 8 bases aligning to TRBD1. J lost 8 bases, V lost 2 bases, and 5 bases had no gene match. CDR1 and CDR2 (germline): SGHTA, FQGNSA. CDR3 length equals 15 residues.